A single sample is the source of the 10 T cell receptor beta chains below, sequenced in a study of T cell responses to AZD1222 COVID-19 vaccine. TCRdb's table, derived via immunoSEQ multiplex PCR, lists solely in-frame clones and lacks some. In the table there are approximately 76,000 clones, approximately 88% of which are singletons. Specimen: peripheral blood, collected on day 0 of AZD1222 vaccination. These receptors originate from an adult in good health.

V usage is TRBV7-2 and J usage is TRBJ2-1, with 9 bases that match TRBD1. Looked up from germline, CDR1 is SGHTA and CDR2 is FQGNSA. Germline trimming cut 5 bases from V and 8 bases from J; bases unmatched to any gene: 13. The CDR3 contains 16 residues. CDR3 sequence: CASSPIPGTGLYEQFF. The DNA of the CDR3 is TGTGCCAGCAGCCCAATCCCCGGGACAGGGTTGTATGAGCAGTTCTTC.

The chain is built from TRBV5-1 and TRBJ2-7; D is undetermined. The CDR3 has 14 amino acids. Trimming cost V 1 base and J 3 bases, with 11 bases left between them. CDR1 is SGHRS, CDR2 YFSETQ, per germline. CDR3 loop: CASSLNAQSYEQYF. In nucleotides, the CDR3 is TGCGCCAGCAGCTTGAACGCACAGAGCTACGAGCAGTACTTC.

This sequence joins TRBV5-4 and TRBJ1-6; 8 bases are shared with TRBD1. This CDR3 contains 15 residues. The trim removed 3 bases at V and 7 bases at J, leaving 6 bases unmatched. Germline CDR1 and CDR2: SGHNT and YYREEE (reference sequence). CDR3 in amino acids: CASSSDGTGNSPLHF. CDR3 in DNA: TGTGCCAGCAGCTCCGACGGGACAGGAAATTCACCCCTCCACTTT.

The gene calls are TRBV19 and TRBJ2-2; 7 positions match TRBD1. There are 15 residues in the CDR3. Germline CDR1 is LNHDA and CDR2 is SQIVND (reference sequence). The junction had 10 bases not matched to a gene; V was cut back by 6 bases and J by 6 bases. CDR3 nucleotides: TGTGCCAGTAGCCCGACAGGGAAGGGATCCGGGGAGCTGTTTTTT. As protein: CASSPTGKGSGELFF.

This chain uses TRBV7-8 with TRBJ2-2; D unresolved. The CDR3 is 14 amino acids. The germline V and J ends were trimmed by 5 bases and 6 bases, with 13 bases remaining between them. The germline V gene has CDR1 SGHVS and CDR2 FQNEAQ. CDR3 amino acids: CASSRVQNPGELFF. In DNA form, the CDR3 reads TGTGCCAGCAGCCGAGTCCAGAATCCCGGGGAGCTGTTTTTT.

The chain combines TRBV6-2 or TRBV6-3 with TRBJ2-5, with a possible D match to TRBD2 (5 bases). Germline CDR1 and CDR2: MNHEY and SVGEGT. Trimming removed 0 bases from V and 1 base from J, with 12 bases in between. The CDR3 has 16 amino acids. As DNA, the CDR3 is TGTGCCAGCAGTTACTCGATAAAGGACTCCCAAGAGACCCAGTACTTC. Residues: CASSYSIKDSQETQYF.

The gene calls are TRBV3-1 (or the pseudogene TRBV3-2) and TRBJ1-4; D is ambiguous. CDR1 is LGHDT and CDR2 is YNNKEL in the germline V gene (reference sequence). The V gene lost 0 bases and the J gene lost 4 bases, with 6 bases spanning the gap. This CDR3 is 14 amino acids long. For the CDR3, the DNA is TGTGCCAGCAGCCAAGACTTCAGTAATGAAAAACTGTTTTTT. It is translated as CASSQDFSNEKLFF.

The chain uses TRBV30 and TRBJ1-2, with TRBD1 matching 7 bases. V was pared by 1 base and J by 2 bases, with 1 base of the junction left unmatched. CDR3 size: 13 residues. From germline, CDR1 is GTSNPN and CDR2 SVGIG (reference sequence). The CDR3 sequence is CAWSEGGNYGYTF. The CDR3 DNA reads TGTGCCTGGAGTGAAGGGGGCAACTATGGCTACACCTTC.

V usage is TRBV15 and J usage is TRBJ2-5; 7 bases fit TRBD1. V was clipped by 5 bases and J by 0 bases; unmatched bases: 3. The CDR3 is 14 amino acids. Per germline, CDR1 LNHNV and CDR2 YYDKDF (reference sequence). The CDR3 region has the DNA TGTGCCACCAGCTTGGACAGGTACCAAGAGACCCAGTACTTC. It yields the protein CATSLDRYQETQYF.

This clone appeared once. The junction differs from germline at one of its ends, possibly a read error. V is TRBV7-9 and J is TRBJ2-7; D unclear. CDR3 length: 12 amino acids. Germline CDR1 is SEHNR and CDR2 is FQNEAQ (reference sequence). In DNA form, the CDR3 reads TGTGCCAGCAGCTACCTTATGCAGGTGTGGGACTTC. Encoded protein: CASSYLMQVWDF.